This entry concerns a single T cell receptor (beta chain). This record belongs to a study of blood T cells in healthy people across ages. Then a second PCR, running about 6 to 11 cycles, was carried out with a sample-barcoded 5' primer and a J-beta primer mix. TCRdb re-derived calls from the 5' RACE reads in MiXCR, one entry per CDR3 protein. The data hold about 970,000 distinct CDR3 sequences, with just over 50% observed a single time. The CDR3 runs to 17 residues. Germline assignment: CDR1 KGHSH and CDR2 LQKENI. The V gene end was trimmed by 0 bases and the J gene end by 1 base; junction bases not matched to a gene: 9.

The TCR was taken from a woman aged 60-75 years in good health. Sequenced input: blood. The J gene is TRBJ2-7, the V gene TRBV18; 7 nucleotides match TRBD1. The CDR3: CASSPPVTGKTSYEQYF. The CDR3 DNA is TGTGCCAGCTCACCACCGGTGACAGGGAAGACATCCTACGAGCAGTACTTC.